One sample yielded the 25 T cell receptor beta chains listed below, sequenced in a study of T cell responses to AZD1222 COVID-19 vaccine. The assay was immunoSEQ multiplex PCR, and TCRdb's table has in-frame clones only and misses some. The table shows under 130,000 clones, with 90% to 95% occurring only once. This material consisted of peripheral blood, taken on day 0 of AZD1222 vaccination. Receptors were obtained from an adult in good health.

The chain joins TRBV20-1 to TRBJ2-7; TRBD1 matches 9 bases. The V segment lost 5 bases and the J segment 9 bases; nucleotides outside the gene matches: 5. Germline CDR1 is DFQATT and CDR2 is SNEGSKA (reference sequence). The CDR3 consists of 11 residues. The CDR3 loop is CSAGGGQGQYF. CDR3 in DNA: TGCAGTGCTGGGGGGGGACAGGGGCAGTACTTC.

V is TRBV29-1 and J is TRBJ2-2; tentative D call: TRBD2 (5 bases). The germline V gene has CDR1 SQVTM and CDR2 ANQGSEA. CDR3 length: 13 amino acids. Between the trimmed V and J ends, which lost 7 bases and 0 bases, there was a span of 9 bases. CDR3: CSAWTANTGELFF. CDR3 DNA: TGCAGCGCATGGACTGCGAACACCGGGGAGCTGTTTTTT.

The chain has TRBV29-1 and TRBJ2-1, with TRBD2 identical over 9 bases. This CDR3 region has 13 residues. CDR1 SQVTM and CDR2 ANQGSEA come from the germline V gene. After removal of 4 bases from V and 8 bases from J, the junction contained 6 bases not matched to a gene. CDR3 in amino acids: CSVVSGSSHEQFF. DNA of the CDR3: TGCAGCGTTGTTAGCGGGAGCTCACATGAGCAGTTCTTC.

This clone was seen only a few times. The chain links TRBV6-4 to TRBJ1-1, with D possibly matching TRBD1 (5 bases). The ends were cut back, 2 bases at V and 2 bases at J, with 6 bases in the middle. Germline values: CDR1 MRHNA, CDR2 SNTAGT. The CDR3 sequence is 13 residues long. This chain's CDR3 is CASSDRDNTEAFF. The CDR3 DNA is TGTGCCAGCAGTGACCGGGACAACACTGAAGCTTTCTTT.

The V and J genes are TRBV7-9 and TRBJ1-6; D gene ambiguous. Per germline, CDR1 SEHNR and CDR2 FQNEAQ (reference sequence). CDR3 length: 14 amino acids. V lost 1 base and J lost 4, with 5 bases in between. The CDR3: CASSLEQYNSPLHF. CDR3 DNA sequence: TGTGCCAGCAGCTTAGAACAGTATAATTCACCCCTCCACTTT.

The rearrangement uses TRBV13 and TRBJ2-3; 7 bases fit TRBD1. Trimming cost V 8 bases and J 3 bases; bases outside gene matches: 8. The CDR3 sequence is 14 residues long. CDR1 is PRHDT and CDR2 is FYEKMQ in the germline V gene (reference sequence). CDR3 nucleotide sequence: TGTGCCAGCCGCCACAGGGGTTTGACAGATACGCAGTATTTT. Translation: CASRHRGLTDTQYF.

The chain joins TRBV7-9 to TRBJ1-6; D remains unclear. Germline CDR1 and CDR2: SEHNR and FQNEAQ (reference sequence). Trimming removed 1 base at V and 8 bases at J, with 24 bases between. The CDR3 loop spans 19 amino acids. The CDR3: CASSLDLPNGDNLHSPLHF. The CDR3 DNA reads as TGTGCCAGCAGCTTAGATCTCCCTAACGGCGACAACCTTCATTCACCCCTCCACTTT. Complete variable domain (other parts from reference TRBV7-9 and TRBJ1-6): DTGVSQNPRHKITKRGQNVTFRCDPISEHNRLYWYRQTLGQGPEFLTYFQNEAQLEKSRLLSDRFSAERPKGSFSTLEIQRTEQGDSAMYLCASSLDLPNGDNLHSPLHFGNGTRLTVT.

V and J are TRBV27 and TRBJ1-1; D unclear. The CDR3 has 15 residues. In germline, CDR1 is MNHEY, CDR2 SMNVEV (reference sequence). V was trimmed by 1 base and J by 0 bases, leaving 9 bases between them. The CDR3 nucleotides are TGTGCCAGCAGTTTATTGCCCGATATGAACACTGAAGCTTTCTTT. It codes for CASSLLPDMNTEAFF.

This sequence joins TRBV27 and TRBJ2-7, with D possibly being TRBD1 (5 bases). V lost 4 bases to trimming and J lost 3 bases, with 10 bases between them. The germline CDR1 and CDR2 sequences are MNHEY and SMNVEV (reference sequence). CDR3 length: 13 residues. This chain's CDR3 is CASSYQGNYEQYF. CDR3 bases: TGTGCCAGCAGTTACCAGGGTAACTACGAGCAGTACTTC.

The chain employs TRBV29-1 and TRBJ1-2; D uncertain. V dropped 6 bases and J dropped 7 bases, with 9 bases sitting between them. Germline V gives CDR1 SQVTM, CDR2 ANQGSEA. The CDR3 has 10 amino acids. The CDR3: CSVGGGGYTF. Here the CDR3 DNA reads TGCAGCGTGGGAGGCGGTGGCTACACCTTC.

J is TRBJ2-7 and V is TRBV25-1; 9 bases line up with TRBD2. J lost 3 bases, V lost 5 bases, and 2 bases had no gene match. The CDR3 is 13 residues long. The germline CDR1 and CDR2 sequences are MGHDK and SYGVNS. CDR3: CASSKTSGYEQYF. The CDR3 nucleotides read TGTGCCAGCAGTAAGACTAGCGGCTACGAGCAGTACTTC.

This chain links TRBV6-5 with TRBJ1-3; D perhaps matches TRBD1 (5 bases). CDR1 and CDR2 from the germline V gene are MNHEY and SVGAGI. The V and J ends lost 4 bases and 4 bases respectively, with 14 bases between them. There are 15 residues in the CDR3. For the CDR3, the DNA is TGTGCCAGCAGTTTAGCAGGGTTCGTAGGAAACACCATATATTTT. Its translation: CASSLAGFVGNTIYF.

This chain links TRBV25-1 with TRBJ2-7; D uncertain. Per the germline V gene, CDR1 is MGHDK and CDR2 is SYGVNS. With 3 bases removed from V and 0 bases from J, the gap between germline ends came to 9 bases. The CDR3 covers 14 residues. CDR3 protein: CASSESAFSYEQYF. CDR3 bases: TGTGCCAGCAGTGAGTCAGCTTTCTCCTACGAGCAGTACTTC.

The sample holds one count of this clone. The rearrangement joins TRBV11-3 to TRBJ2-1; TRBD2 agrees at 7 bases. Germline CDR1 and CDR2: SGHNT and YENEEA. The ends lost 7 bases at V and 2 bases at J; junction bases unmatched: 11. CDR3 size: 16 residues. In nucleotides, the CDR3 is TGTGCCAGCACCTTCCGGTCGGGGGGTGCCTACAATGAGCAGTTCTTC. It encodes CASTFRSGGAYNEQFF.

The chain recombines TRBV3-1 (or the pseudogene TRBV3-2) with TRBJ2-2; TRBD2 might be the D (5 bases). V shed 4 bases and J shed 2 bases, with 11 bases lying between them. This CDR3 is 15 amino acids long. From germline, CDR1 is LGHDT and CDR2 YNNKEL (reference sequence). The CDR3 spells CASSPAGVNTGELFF. CDR3 nucleotides: TGTGCCAGCAGCCCCGCGGGTGTCAACACCGGGGAGCTGTTTTTT.

J is TRBJ1-5 and V is TRBV27, with D possibly TRBD1 on 6 matching bases. Trimming cost V 2 bases and J 2 bases, with 7 bases left between them. Germline V CDR1 and CDR2: MNHEY, SMNVEV (reference sequence). CDR3 size: 14 residues. The CDR3 reads CASSLRQGNQPQHF. CDR3 DNA sequence: TGTGCCAGCAGTTTAAGACAGGGCAATCAGCCCCAGCATTTT.

V usage is TRBV6-5 and J usage is TRBJ1-1, with 7 positions matching TRBD1. This CDR3 spans 14 amino acids. The V and J ends lost 3 bases and 4 bases, in that order; junction bases with no gene match: 5. Germline CDR1 MNHEY, CDR2 SVGAGI. The CDR3 reads CASSYQTGSTEAFF. The CDR3 region has the DNA TGTGCCAGCAGTTATCAGACAGGGTCCACTGAAGCTTTCTTT.

The V gene is TRBV5-1, the J gene TRBJ2-5, with D hard to call. CDR3 size: 13 residues. CDR1 and CDR2 (germline): SGHRS, YFSETQ. V was pared by 5 bases and J by 1 base, with 9 bases between. The CDR3, as DNA: TGCGCCAGCAGGTCGGCAGGCCAAGAGACCCAGTACTTC. As protein: CASRSAGQETQYF.

The DNA for the CDR3 is TGTGCCAGCAGCTTAGGGTCCCCTGAAGCTTTCTTT. The encoded protein is CASSLGSPEAFF. The chain couples TRBV11-3 to TRBJ1-1; no firm D call. Germline CDR1 SGHNT, CDR2 YENEEA. The ends were cut back, 1 base at V and 6 bases at J, with 6 bases in the middle. The CDR3 is made up of 12 amino acids.

This chain links TRBV6-2 or TRBV6-3 with TRBJ1-1; D is unclear. V lost 2 bases, J lost 4 bases, and 11 bases lay in between. This CDR3 region has 14 residues. Germline V gene sequence: CDR1 MNHEY, CDR2 SVGEGT. CDR3 residues: CASSYPAQITEAFF. The CDR3, as DNA: TGTGCCAGCAGTTACCCGGCCCAGATCACTGAAGCTTTCTTT.

This chain connects TRBV11-2 to TRBJ1-1; D possibly corresponds to TRBD1 (5 bases). V was trimmed by 5 bases and J by 4 bases, leaving 14 bases between them. The CDR3 consists of 14 residues. Germline loops: CDR1 SGHAT, CDR2 FQNNGV. The CDR3 loop is CASSPGREATEAFF. CDR3 coding DNA: TGTGCCAGCAGCCCGGGCAGGGAAGCCACTGAAGCTTTCTTT.

This clone was picked up one time. V usage is TRBV4-1 and J usage is TRBJ1-4, with D hard to call. Germline loops: CDR1 MGHRA, CDR2 YSYEKL. There are 15 residues in the CDR3. V gave up 1 base and J gave up 4 bases, with 10 bases separating them. The chain's CDR3 is CASSQVLGFNEKLFF. The CDR3 nucleotides are TGCGCCAGCAGCCAAGTCTTGGGGTTTAATGAAAAACTGTTTTTT.

This chain joins TRBV6-2 or TRBV6-3 and TRBJ1-2, with unresolved D. Germline CDR1 reads MNHEY; CDR2 reads SVGEGT. There are 12 residues in the CDR3. Trimming took 2 bases from V and 10 from J, leaving 11 bases between them. The CDR3 here is CASSYSTVFYTF. DNA for the CDR3: TGTGCCAGCAGTTACAGCACAGTTTTCTACACCTTC.

CDR3 coding DNA: TGCGCCAGCAGGTTACAGGGGGCTGGAGATACGCAGTATTTT. Translation: CASRLQGAGDTQYF. V is TRBV5-1 and J is TRBJ2-3, with 9 nucleotides matching TRBD1. Trimming removed 5 bases from V and 5 bases from J; junction bases left unmatched: 6. The CDR3 consists of 14 residues. Germline CDR1 and CDR2: SGHRS and YFSETQ.

The V and J genes are TRBV19 and TRBJ1-5, with D possibly TRBD1 on 5 matching bases. The CDR3 is 15 amino acids. Looked up from germline, CDR1 is LNHDA and CDR2 is SQIVND (reference sequence). The germline V and J ends were trimmed by 6 bases and 3 bases, with 15 bases remaining between them. The CDR3 DNA reads TGTGCCAGTAGCCTATCGACAGTTAACAATCAGCCCCAGCATTTT. Encoded protein: CASSLSTVNNQPQHF.